Below, one T cell receptor (beta chain) is given with its context. The antigen remains unidentified. These data originate in a study of cytotoxic CD8 clonotypes in ibrutinib-treated CLL. In the study overall: Investigators collected response samples after a median around twelve months of treatment, range 6 to 36. Notes on the study in general: The study found clonality rose at ibrutinib response, then fell toward baseline at progression. Public clonotypes (which were uncommon) either contracted or remained stable on treatment.

Depth targeted 1 in 200,000 to 1 in 1 million T cells, averaging 10x coverage per clonotype. Generated by immunoSEQ multiplex PCR, the TCRdb table keeps only in-frame clones and is missing some. The table has a few hundred thousand clones, around four fifths seen once. The CDR3 has 15 amino acids. The V segment lost 2 bases and the J segment 5 bases; nucleotides outside the gene matches: 6. Germline-derived CDR1 and CDR2 are LNHDA and SQIVND (reference sequence). The source is a human donor with chronic lymphocytic leukemia. The chain joins TRBV19 to TRBJ2-1; TRBD2 aligns across 7 bases. Specimen: PBMCs, collected before ibrutinib treatment. Written as DNA, the CDR3 is TGTGCCAGTAGTATAAAGGCGGGAGCCCACAATGAGCAGTTCTTC. Protein: CASSIKAGAHNEQFF.